This T cell receptor beta chain was documented in a study of T cells after yellow fever vaccination. Notes on the study in general: Shared CD4/CD8 clonotypes were a small share, likely from convergent recombination.

In germline, CDR1 is MNHNS, CDR2 SASEGT. Trimming cost V 6 bases and J 6 bases, with 18 bases left between them. The CDR3 has 15 residues. The TCR cDNA carried a universal primer site and UMIs from 5'RACE template switching. TCRdb processed the 5' RACE reads anew with MiXCR; each CDR3 protein has one entry. Seen here are roughly 240,000 distinct CDR3 sequences, approximately 6.8% observed once, and the top ten hold 1% to 1.2%. This clonotype showed up just a few times. Its specificity is not known. The chain joins TRBV6-1 to TRBJ1-5, with D uncertain. The receptor comes from a man aged 25-45 years who received the YFV17D yellow fever vaccine. Sample: CD4+ T cells sorted from PBMCs, taken on the day of the yellow fever booster vaccination. The CDR3 DNA is TGTGCCAGCAGCCCCGCTGAGGGTGTGGGTCAGCCCCAGCATTTT. It specifies CASSPAEGVGQPQHF.